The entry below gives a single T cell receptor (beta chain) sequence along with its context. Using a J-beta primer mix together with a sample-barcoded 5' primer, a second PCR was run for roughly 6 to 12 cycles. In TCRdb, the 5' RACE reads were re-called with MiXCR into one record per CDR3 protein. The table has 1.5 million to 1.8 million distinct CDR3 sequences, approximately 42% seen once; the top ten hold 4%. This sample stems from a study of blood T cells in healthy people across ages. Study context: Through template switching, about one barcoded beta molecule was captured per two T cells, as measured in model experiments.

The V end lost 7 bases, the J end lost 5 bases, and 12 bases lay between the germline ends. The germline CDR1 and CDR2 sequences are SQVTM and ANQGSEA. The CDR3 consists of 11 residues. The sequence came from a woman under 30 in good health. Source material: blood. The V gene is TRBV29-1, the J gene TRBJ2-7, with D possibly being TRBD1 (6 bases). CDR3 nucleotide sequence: TGCAGCGCCCAGACAGGCCACGAGCAGTACTTC. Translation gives CSAQTGHEQYF.